The clone carrying this T cell receptor (beta chain) was seen at least ten times. Its target is unknown. TCR beta CDR3 amplification used RNA transcripts. The library came from an HTBI-primed first-round RT-PCR and a second-round multiplex PCR. From the multiplex PCR reads, TCRdb called clonotypes with MiXCR, one entry per CDR3 protein. The repertoire has roughly 1.1 million distinct CDR3 sequences, 35% to 45% of them found once; the top ten carry around 10%. Among the hyperthyroidism patients, all were newly diagnosed, aged 18 to 65, with under 2 months' duration. This entry belongs to a study of Graves' ophthalmopathy and Graves' hyperthyroidism. Germline CDR1 is SGHDT and CDR2 is YYEEEE. This CDR3 is 14 amino acids long. The junction had 9 bases not matched to a gene; V was cut back by 3 bases and J by 7 bases. The study's findings and limits: A 13-signature model separated ophthalmopathy from stable hyperthyroidism, reaching roughly 85% sensitivity and 80% to 83% specificity cross-validated.

This sequence joins TRBV5-6 and TRBJ1-2; 7 bases agree with TRBD1. Specimen: peripheral blood or thyroid tissue (not recorded which). The receptor comes from an adult man with Graves' hyperthyroidism. CDR3 in DNA: TGTGCCAGCAGCTCAGACAGGGCGTTGGGTGGCTACACCTTC. Encoded protein: CASSSDRALGGYTF.